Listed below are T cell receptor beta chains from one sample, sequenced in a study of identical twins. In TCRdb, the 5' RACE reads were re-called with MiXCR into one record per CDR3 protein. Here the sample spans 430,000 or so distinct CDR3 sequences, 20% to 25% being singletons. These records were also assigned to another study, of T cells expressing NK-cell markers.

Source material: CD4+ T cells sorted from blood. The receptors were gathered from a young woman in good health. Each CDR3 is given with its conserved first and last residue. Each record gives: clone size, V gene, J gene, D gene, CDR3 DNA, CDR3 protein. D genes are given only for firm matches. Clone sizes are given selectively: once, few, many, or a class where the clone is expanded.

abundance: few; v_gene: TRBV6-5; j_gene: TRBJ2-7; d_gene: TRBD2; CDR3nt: TGTGCCAGCAGTTACGTCGGGACTAGCGGGAGGTTACGCGAGCAGTACTTC; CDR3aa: CASSYVGTSGRLREQYF
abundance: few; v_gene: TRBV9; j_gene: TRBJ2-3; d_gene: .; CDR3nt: TGTGCCAGCAGCGTAGGGCGGGGTAGGGATACGCAGTATTTT; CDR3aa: CASSVGRGRDTQYF
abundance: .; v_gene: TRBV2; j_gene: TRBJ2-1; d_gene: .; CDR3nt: TGTGCCAGCAGAAAGGGAGTACGGGAGCCCTACAATGAGCAGTTCTTC; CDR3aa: CASRKGVREPYNEQFF
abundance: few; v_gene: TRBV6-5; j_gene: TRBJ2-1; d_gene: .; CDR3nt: TGTGCCAGCAGTTACTCGGGCCCGACCAATGAGCAGTTCTTC; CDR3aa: CASSYSGPTNEQFF
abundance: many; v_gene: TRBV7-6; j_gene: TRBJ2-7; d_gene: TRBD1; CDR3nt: TGTGCCAGCAGCTTAGCCGGGACAGGGGAGACCTACGAGCAGTACTTC; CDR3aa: CASSLAGTGETYEQYF
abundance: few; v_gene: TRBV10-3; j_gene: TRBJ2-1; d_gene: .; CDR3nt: TGTGCCATTACAGAGGTAGAGGGGAATGAGCAGTTCTTC; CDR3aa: CAITEVEGNEQFF
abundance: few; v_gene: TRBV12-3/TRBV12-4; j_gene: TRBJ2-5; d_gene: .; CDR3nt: TGTGCCAGCAGTCAGCTTAGGGAGACCCAGTACTTC; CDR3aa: CASSQLRETQYF
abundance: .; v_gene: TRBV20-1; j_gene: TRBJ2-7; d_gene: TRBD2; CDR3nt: TGCAGTGCTAGAGATACTCTAGCGGGAGGGCCTTACGAGCAGTACTTC; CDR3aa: CSARDTLAGGPYEQYF
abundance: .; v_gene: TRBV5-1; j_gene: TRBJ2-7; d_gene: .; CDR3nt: TGCGCCAGCAGCTTTAGATCCGGGACGGAGTACGAGCAGTACTTC; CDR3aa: CASSFRSGTEYEQYF
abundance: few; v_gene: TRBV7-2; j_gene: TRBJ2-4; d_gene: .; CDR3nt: TGTGCCAGCAGCCCCCGTGCGGCCCCAGAGGCCAAAAACATTCAGTACTTC; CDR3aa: CASSPRAAPEAKNIQYF
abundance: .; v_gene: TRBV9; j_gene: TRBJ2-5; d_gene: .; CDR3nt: TGTGCCAGCAGCGCGAGTTGGGGCCAAGAGACCCAGTACTTC; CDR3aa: CASSASWGQETQYF